This T cell receptor beta chain is drawn from a study of blood T cell repertoires in COVID-19. The wider study: Acute-phase and convalescent COVID-19 samples originated in the United States, Italy and Spain.

The study drew participants aged about 18 to 89 years from about two dozen US areas. Trimming cost V 6 bases and J 2 bases; bases outside gene matches: 3. Germline-derived CDR1 and CDR2 are SNHLY and FYNNEI. The CDR3 sequence is 14 residues long. Original data processing: Amplification from reference gene primers served as the basis for estimated nucleated cell counts. This table comes from immunoSEQ multiplex PCR, and its TCRdb copy is limited to in-frame clones, with some not included. V, J and clone size are taken as reported in that table, and D and trimming were inferred from the DNA itself. Here the sample spans about 170,000 clones, over 65% being singletons.

This sequence joins TRBV2 and TRBJ1-2, with TRBD1 identical over 10 bases. The receptor comes from a woman aged 50 to 65 who had recovered from COVID-19. The specimen was PBMCs or T cells enriched from blood (not recorded which). The chain's CDR3 is CASRDRGRNYGYTF. The CDR3 bases are TGTGCCAGCAGAGACAGGGGGCGAAACTATGGCTACACCTTC.